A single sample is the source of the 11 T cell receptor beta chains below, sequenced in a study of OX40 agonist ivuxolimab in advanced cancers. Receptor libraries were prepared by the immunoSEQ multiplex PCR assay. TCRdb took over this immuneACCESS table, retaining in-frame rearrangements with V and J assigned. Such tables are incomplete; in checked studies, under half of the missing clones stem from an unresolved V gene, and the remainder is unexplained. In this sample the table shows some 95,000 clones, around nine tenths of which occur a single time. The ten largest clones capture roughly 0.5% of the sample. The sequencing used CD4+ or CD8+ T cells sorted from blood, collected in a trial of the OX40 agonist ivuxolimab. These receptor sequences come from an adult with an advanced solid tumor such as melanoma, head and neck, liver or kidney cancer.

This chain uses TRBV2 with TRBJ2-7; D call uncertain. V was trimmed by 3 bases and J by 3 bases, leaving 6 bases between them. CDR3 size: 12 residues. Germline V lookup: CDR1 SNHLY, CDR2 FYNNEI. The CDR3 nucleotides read TGTGCCAGCAGTGATGGAGACTACGAGCAGTACTTC. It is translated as CASSDGDYEQYF.

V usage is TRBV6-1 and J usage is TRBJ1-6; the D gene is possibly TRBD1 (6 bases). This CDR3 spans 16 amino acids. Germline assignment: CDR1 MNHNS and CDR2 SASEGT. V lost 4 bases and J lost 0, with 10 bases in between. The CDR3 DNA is TGTGCCAGCAGTGGGACAGATAGCTCCTATAATTCACCCCTCCACTTT. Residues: CASSGTDSSYNSPLHF.

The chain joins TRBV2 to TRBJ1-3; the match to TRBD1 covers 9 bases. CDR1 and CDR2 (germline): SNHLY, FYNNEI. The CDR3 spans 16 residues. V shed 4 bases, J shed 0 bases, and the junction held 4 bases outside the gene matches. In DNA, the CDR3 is TGTGCCAGCAGTGGGACAGGGGCGTTCTCTGGAAACACCATATATTTT. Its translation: CASSGTGAFSGNTIYF.

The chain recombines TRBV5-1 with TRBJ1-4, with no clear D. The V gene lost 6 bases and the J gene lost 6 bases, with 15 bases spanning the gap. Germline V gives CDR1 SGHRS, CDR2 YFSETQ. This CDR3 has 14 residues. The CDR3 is CASTRAGRDEKLFF. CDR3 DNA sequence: TGCGCCAGCACCCGGGCTGGGAGGGATGAAAAACTGTTTTTT.

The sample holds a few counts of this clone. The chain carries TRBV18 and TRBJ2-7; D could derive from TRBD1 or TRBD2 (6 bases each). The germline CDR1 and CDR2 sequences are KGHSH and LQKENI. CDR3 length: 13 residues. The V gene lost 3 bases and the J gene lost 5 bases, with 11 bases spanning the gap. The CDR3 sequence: CASSPEGVNEQYF. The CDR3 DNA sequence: TGTGCCAGCTCACCGGAGGGGGTCAACGAGCAGTACTTC.

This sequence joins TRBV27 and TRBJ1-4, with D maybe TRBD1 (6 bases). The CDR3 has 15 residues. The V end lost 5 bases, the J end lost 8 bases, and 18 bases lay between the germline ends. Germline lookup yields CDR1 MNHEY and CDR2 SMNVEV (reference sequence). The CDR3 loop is CASSGRTGLREKLFF. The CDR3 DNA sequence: TGTGCCAGCAGTGGGCGAACAGGGTTGAGGGAAAAACTGTTTTTT.

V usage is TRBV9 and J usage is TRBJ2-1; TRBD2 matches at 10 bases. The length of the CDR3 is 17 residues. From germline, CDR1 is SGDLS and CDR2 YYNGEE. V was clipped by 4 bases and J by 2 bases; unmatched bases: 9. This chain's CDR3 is CASSPRERGGAYNEQFF. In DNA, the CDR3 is TGTGCCAGCAGCCCCCGTGAGCGGGGGGGGGCCTACAATGAGCAGTTCTTC.

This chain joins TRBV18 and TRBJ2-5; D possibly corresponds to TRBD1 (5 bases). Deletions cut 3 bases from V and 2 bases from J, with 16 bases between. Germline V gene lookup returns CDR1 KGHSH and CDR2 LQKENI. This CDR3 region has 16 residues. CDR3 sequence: CASSPPRTISQETQYF. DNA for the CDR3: TGTGCCAGCTCACCCCCTCGGACAATTTCGCAAGAGACCCAGTACTTC.

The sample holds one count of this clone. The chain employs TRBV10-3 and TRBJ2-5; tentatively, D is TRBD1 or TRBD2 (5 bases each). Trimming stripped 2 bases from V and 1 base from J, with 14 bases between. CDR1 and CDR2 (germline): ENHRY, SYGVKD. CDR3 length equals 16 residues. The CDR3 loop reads CAISERGSSLQETQYF. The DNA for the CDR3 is TGTGCCATCAGTGAGCGGGGCTCGAGCCTCCAAGAGACCCAGTACTTC.

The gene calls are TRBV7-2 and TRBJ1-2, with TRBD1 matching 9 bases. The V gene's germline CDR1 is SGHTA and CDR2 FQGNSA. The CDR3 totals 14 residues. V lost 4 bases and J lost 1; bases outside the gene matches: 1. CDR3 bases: TGTGCCAGCAGCTGGACAGGGGTTAACTATGGCTACACCTTC. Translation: CASSWTGVNYGYTF.

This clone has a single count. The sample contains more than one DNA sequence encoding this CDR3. The CDR3 nucleotides read TGCGCCAGCAGCTTGGGGACAGGGGGAGATGAAAAACTGTTTTTT. It translates to CASSLGTGGDEKLFF. The chain carries TRBV5-1 and TRBJ1-4, with 10 bases identical to TRBD1. This CDR3 is 15 amino acids long. V was pared by 0 bases and J by 6 bases, with 2 bases of the junction left unmatched. Looked up from germline, CDR1 is SGHRS and CDR2 is YFSETQ.